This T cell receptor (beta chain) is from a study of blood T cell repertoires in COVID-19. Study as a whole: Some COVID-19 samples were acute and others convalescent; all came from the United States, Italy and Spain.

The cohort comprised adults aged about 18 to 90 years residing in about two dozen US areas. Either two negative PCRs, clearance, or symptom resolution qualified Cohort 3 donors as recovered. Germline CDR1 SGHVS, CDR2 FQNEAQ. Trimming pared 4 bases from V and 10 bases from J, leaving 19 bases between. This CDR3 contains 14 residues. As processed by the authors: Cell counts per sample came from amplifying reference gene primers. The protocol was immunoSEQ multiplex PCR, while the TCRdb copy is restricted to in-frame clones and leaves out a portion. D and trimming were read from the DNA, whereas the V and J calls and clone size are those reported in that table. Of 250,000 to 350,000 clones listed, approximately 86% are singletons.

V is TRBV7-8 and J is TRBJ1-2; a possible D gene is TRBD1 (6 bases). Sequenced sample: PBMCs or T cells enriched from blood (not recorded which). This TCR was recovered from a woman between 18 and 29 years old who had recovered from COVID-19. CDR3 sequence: CASSSERQVGAYTF. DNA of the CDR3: TGTGCCAGCAGCTCCGAGAGACAGGTCGGGGCCTACACCTTC.